Below, 21 T cell receptor beta chains from the same sample are listed, as sequenced in a study of blood T cell dynamics during melanoma immunotherapy. Produced via immunoSEQ multiplex PCR; TCRdb's table is partial and in-frame only. Here the sample spans around 11,000 clones, less than 90% being singletons. Sample time point: pre-treatment baseline. The material sequenced was blood, taken from a patient treated with checkpoint blockade. These receptors came from a human donor with melanoma.

V is TRBV2 and J is TRBJ1-2, with D maybe TRBD1 (6 bases). The CDR3 runs to 15 residues. Germline V CDR1 and CDR2: SNHLY, FYNNEI. V was pared by 3 bases and J by 4 bases, with 15 bases between. CDR3 sequence reads: CASSEAGGGSYGYTF. In DNA form, the CDR3 reads TGTGCCAGCAGTGAGGCCGGGGGCGGTAGCTATGGCTACACCTTC.

The CDR3 protein is CASSLYVGGDSYGYTF. CDR3 DNA: TGCGCCAGCAGCTTATATGTGGGGGGTGATAGCTATGGCTACACCTTC. V is TRBV5-1 and J is TRBJ1-2, with a possible D match to TRBD1 (5 bases). Germline V gene data show CDR1 as SGHRS and CDR2 as YFSETQ. This CDR3 has 16 residues. V was cut by 2 bases and J by 4 bases, with 18 bases left in between.

The rearrangement uses TRBV7-8 and TRBJ1-6, with D unresolved. This CDR3 has 17 residues. Germline V gene sequence: CDR1 SGHVS, CDR2 FQNEAQ. Trimming removed 1 base from V and 0 bases from J, with 10 bases in between. The CDR3 region has the DNA TGTGCCAGCAGCTTAGTAGGAGGGAGCTCCTATAATTCACCCCTCCACTTT. Translating gives CASSLVGGSSYNSPLHF.

The chain recombines TRBV6-1 with TRBJ1-1; D uncertain. The CDR3 has 14 residues. Germline CDR1 reads MNHNS; CDR2 reads SASEGT. V dropped 5 bases and J dropped 1 base, with 11 bases sitting between them. The CDR3 DNA reads TGTGCCAGCAGTCGAGGACGGGCGAACACTGAAGCTTTCTTT. It translates to CASSRGRANTEAFF.

V and J are TRBV20-1 and TRBJ1-1; no clear D gene. CDR1 is DFQATT and CDR2 is SNEGSKA in the germline V gene (reference sequence). The CDR3 extends over 10 amino acids. V lost 6 bases and J lost 4, with 6 bases in between. CDR3 DNA sequence: TGCAGTGCCTCGACCACTGAAGCTTTCTTT. This translates into CSASTTEAFF.

CDR3 residues: CASTSSGTSKSYNEQFF. CDR3 sequence (DNA): TGTGCCAGCACCTCTTCCGGGACTAGCAAGTCCTACAATGAGCAGTTCTTC. The chain has TRBV28 and TRBJ2-1, with 9 bases fitting TRBD2. CDR1 and CDR2 (germline): MDHEN, SYDVKM. The CDR3 has 17 amino acids. V dropped 7 bases and J dropped 1; count of bases not matched to a gene: 11.

V gene TRBV28 combines with J gene TRBJ1-2, with 7 bases aligning to TRBD1. J gave up 4 bases and V 5 bases, and 10 bases lay outside the gene matches. Germline lookup yields CDR1 MDHEN and CDR2 SYDVKM. This CDR3 comprises 15 residues. DNA for the CDR3: TGTGCCAGCAGTCCGAATCCCGGACAGGTCTATGGCTACACCTTC. Its translation is CASSPNPGQVYGYTF.

This clone is judged medium-sized. The chain couples TRBV9 to TRBJ2-7, with D possibly TRBD2 on 5 matching bases. The CDR3 is 16 residues long. Germline lookup yields CDR1 SGDLS and CDR2 YYNGEE. The V end lost 4 bases, the J end lost 4 bases, and 21 bases lay between the germline ends. CDR3 residues: CASSPKVRRSIYEQYV. As DNA, the CDR3 is TGTGCCAGCAGCCCCAAGGTCCGGAGGTCTATATACGAGCAGTACGTC.

V usage is TRBV19 and J usage is TRBJ2-3; 7 nucleotides match TRBD2. CDR1 LNHDA and CDR2 SQIVND come from the germline V gene (reference sequence). The CDR3 is 15 residues long. V lost 5 bases, J lost 0 bases, and 5 bases stayed unmatched. The CDR3 DNA is TGTGCCAGTAGTTCCCGGGGGGAAAGCACAGATACGCAGTATTTT. This encodes CASSSRGESTDTQYF. Supplemented by reference TRBV19 and TRBJ2-3, the full variable domain reads DGGITQSPKYLFRKEGQNVTLSCEQNLNHDAMYWYRQDPGQGLRLIYYSQIVNDFQKGDIAEGYSVSREKKESFPLTVTSAQKNPTAFYLCASSSRGESTDTQYFGPGTRLTVL.

This rearrangement joins TRBV7-9 to TRBJ2-3, with D possibly being TRBD1 (5 bases). Germline V gene lookup returns CDR1 SEHNR and CDR2 FQNEAQ (reference sequence). The V gene lost 2 bases and the J gene lost 3 bases, with 15 bases spanning the gap. This CDR3 spans 16 amino acids. The CDR3 bases are TGTGCCAGCAGCTTAAGTGAGGCAGGGTCAACAGATACGCAGTATTTT. This translates into CASSLSEAGSTDTQYF.

This chain joins TRBV6-5 and TRBJ2-1; D is unresolved. V gave up 0 bases and J gave up 0 bases, with 9 bases separating them. Germline loops: CDR1 MNHEY, CDR2 SVGAGI. The CDR3 length is 16 residues. CDR3 bases: TGTGCCAGCAGTTACTCCGACCCTAGCTCCTACAATGAGCAGTTCTTC. Amino acids: CASSYSDPSSYNEQFF.

As for this clone: Additional DNA sequences in this sample encode the identical CDR3. For the CDR3, the DNA is TGTGCCAGCAGCCGGCCCAGGGACTCCCCGGGCCGAGAGACCCAGTACTTC. Amino acids: CASSRPRDSPGRETQYF. This rearrangement joins TRBV11-1 to TRBJ2-5, with a possible D match to TRBD2 (6 bases). Per germline, CDR1 SGHAT and CDR2 FQDESV (reference sequence). Trimming removed 5 bases at V and 4 bases at J, with 23 bases between. The CDR3 has 17 residues.

This rearrangement joins TRBV19 to TRBJ1-1; D remains unclear. Germline values: CDR1 LNHDA, CDR2 SQIVND (reference sequence). V was clipped by 8 bases and J by 0 bases, with 10 bases between them. CDR3 length: 13 residues. The CDR3 DNA follows: TGTGCCAGTGCCCGGACGGTGAACACTGAAGCTTTCTTT. It translates to CASARTVNTEAFF.

The chain combines TRBV29-1 with TRBJ1-2; a possible D gene is TRBD1 (6 bases). Trimming stripped 7 bases from V and 13 bases from J, with 16 bases between. CDR1 is SQVTM and CDR2 is ANQGSEA in the germline V gene. The CDR3 runs to 10 residues. The CDR3, as DNA: TGCAGCGCAGGACAGAGATCTCTCACCTTC. It is translated as CSAGQRSLTF.

The chain employs TRBV6-5 and TRBJ2-1; D remains ambiguous. CDR3 size: 11 residues. The germline V gene has CDR1 MNHEY and CDR2 SVGAGI. The V end was cut by 6 bases, the J end by 10 bases, with 10 bases between. The CDR3 DNA reads as TGTGCCAGCAGGTCCTCAAGGGAGCAGTTCTTC. Translated: CASRSSREQFF.

This clone was seen once. This chain uses TRBV6-1 with TRBJ1-5; D is unresolved. V was trimmed by 1 base and J by 1 base, leaving 5 bases between them. The germline CDR1 and CDR2 sequences are MNHNS and SASEGT. This CDR3 is built from 14 residues. The CDR3 protein is CASSEVWSNQPQHF. In DNA, the CDR3 is TGTGCCAGCAGTGAAGTGTGGAGCAATCAGCCCCAGCATTTT.

The V call is TRBV7-8, the J call TRBJ2-1; D possibly corresponds to TRBD2 (6 bases). The CDR3 consists of 15 residues. Looked up from germline, CDR1 is SGHVS and CDR2 is FQNEAQ. Trimming left V 5 bases short and J 1 base short, with 12 bases between. This CDR3 is CASSRGLASYNEQFF. CDR3 bases: TGTGCCAGCAGCCGTGGGCTAGCGTCCTACAATGAGCAGTTCTTC.

The rearrangement joins TRBV5-1 to TRBJ2-5; D not certain. CDR1 SGHRS and CDR2 YFSETQ come from the germline V gene. The CDR3 is 12 amino acids. V lost 2 bases to trimming and J lost 2 bases, with 4 bases between them. The CDR3 sequence is CASSFSQETQYF. The CDR3 DNA reads TGCGCCAGCAGCTTCTCGCAAGAGACCCAGTACTTC.

The chain uses TRBV10-3 and TRBJ1-2; TRBD1 matches 11 bases. The V segment lost 10 bases and the J segment 6 bases; nucleotides outside the gene matches: 4. The length of the CDR3 is 12 residues. Germline V CDR1 and CDR2: ENHRY, SYGVKD. CDR3 sequence (DNA): TGTGCCAGCAGGACAGGGGGCAATGGCTACACCTTC. Translating gives CASRTGGNGYTF.

V gene TRBV16 combines with J gene TRBJ1-4; D remains unclear. CDR3 length: 13 residues. V lost 2 bases and J lost 4, with 5 bases in between. The germline V gene has CDR1 KGHSY and CDR2 FQNENV. The CDR3 nucleotides are TGTGCCAGCAGCCAACAGTTTAATGAAAAACTGTTTTTT. Encoded protein: CASSQQFNEKLFF.

The chain couples TRBV15 to TRBJ1-1, with 9 bases identical to TRBD1. V shed 0 bases and J 4 bases; nucleotides not matched to a gene: 15. The germline V gene has CDR1 LNHNV and CDR2 YYDKDF (reference sequence). This CDR3 is 19 amino acids long. The CDR3 nucleotides read TGTGCCACCAGCAGAGATTGGGGGAGGACAGGGGTGGTCGCCACTGAAGCTTTCTTT. This sequence encodes CATSRDWGRTGVVATEAFF. The complete variable domain, with remaining parts taken from reference TRBV15 and TRBJ1-1, reads DAMVIQNPRYQVTQFGKPVTLSCSQTLNHNVMYWYQQKSSQAPKLLFHYYDKDFNNEADTPDNFQSRRPNTSFCFLDIRSPGLGDTAMYLCATSRDWGRTGVVATEAFFGQGTRLTVV.